This T cell receptor (beta chain) appears in the sequencing data of a study of cytomegalovirus exposure and HLA in healthy donors. Notes on the study in general: In a later analysis, several top co-occurrence clusters appeared linked to parvovirus B19, influenza, CMV and Epstein-Barr virus. Cytomegalovirus status was reportedly diagnosed by the classifier with high specificity and sensitivity.

The study ran its PCR with 60 Vbeta and 13 Jbeta primers. Authors' methods: The count from a later analysis was 70 million to 85 million unique TCR beta chains, some 10 million of them shared. Profiled with immunoSEQ multiplex PCR; TCRdb holds only in-frame clones, not every one. V, J and clone size are those of that table, while D and trimming were read from the DNA. The sample lists 200,000 to 250,000 clones; over 60% were seen once. The donors were healthy bone marrow donors. The CDR3 is made up of 17 amino acids. In germline, CDR1 is SGDLS, CDR2 YYNGEE. As for this clone: Its target is unknown. An end of the junction differs from the germline gene, which may be a read error.

V gene TRBV9 combines with J gene TRBJ2-1, with a possible D match to TRBD2 (6 bases). The origin of this receptor is a man aged 18 to 29 in good health and CMV-seronegative. Input material: PBMCs. The CDR3 region is CASSVDGGSASYNGQFF. CDR3 DNA: TGTGCCAGCAGCGTAGATGGGGGGTCGGCCTCCTACAATGGGCAGTTCTTC. The variable domain in full, with the rest retrieved from reference TRBV9 and TRBJ2-1, is DSGVTQTPKHLITATGQRVTLRCSPRSGDLSVYWYQQSLDQGLQFLIQYYNGEERAKGNILERFSAQQFPDLHSELNLSSLELGDSALYFCASSVDGGSASYNGQFFGPGTRLTVL.